Each of the 24 T cell receptor beta chains below was sequenced from the same sample in a study of early T cells in non-severe SARS-CoV-2 infection. TCRdb reprocessed the 5' RACE reads via MiXCR and lists one record per CDR3 protein. The data contain about 89,000 distinct CDR3 sequences, roughly 17% of them singletons. Source: whole blood, taken at baseline. These receptors all come from an adult who was a healthcare worker with PCR-confirmed SARS-CoV-2 infection or an uninfected control (not recorded which).

This clonotype turned up a few times. V and J are TRBV18 and TRBJ1-5; D not resolved. Trimming stripped 2 bases from V and 7 bases from J, with 9 bases between. This CDR3 spans 13 amino acids. Germline V gives CDR1 KGHSH, CDR2 LQKENI. Here the CDR3 DNA reads TGTGCCAGCTCACCAGGGAGTGAGCAGCCCCAGCATTTT. Amino acid sequence: CASSPGSEQPQHF.

V gene TRBV11-2 combines with J gene TRBJ2-4; 8 nucleotides align to TRBD1. With 6 bases clipped from V and 1 base from J, the junction kept 2 bases outside the gene matches. This CDR3 region has 14 residues. Germline CDR1 and CDR2: SGHAT and FQNNGV. The CDR3 here is CASSTGGAKNIQYF. CDR3 bases: TGTGCCAGCAGTACAGGGGGGGCCAAAAACATTCAGTACTTC.

There are a few counts of this clonotype. The CDR3 DNA is TGCGCCGAACGGGGACGAGGACCGGCCTATGGCTACACCTTC. This gives the protein CAERGRGPAYGYTF. This chain connects TRBV10-1 to TRBJ1-2, with D tentatively TRBD1 (5 bases). In germline, CDR1 is WNHNN, CDR2 SYGVQD (reference sequence). V lost 11 bases to trimming and J lost 4 bases, with 20 bases between them. This CDR3 comprises 14 residues.

V usage is TRBV25-1 and J usage is TRBJ1-1; the D is unclear. Germline assignment: CDR1 MGHDK and CDR2 SYGVNS. V dropped 3 bases and J dropped 0 bases, with 29 bases sitting between them. The CDR3 totals 21 residues. The CDR3 sequence is CASSDLPPPTAPFSMNTEAFF. CDR3 in DNA: TGTGCCAGCAGTGACCTTCCGCCACCAACAGCCCCCTTTTCTATGAACACTGAAGCTTTCTTT.

The chain carries TRBV20-1 and TRBJ1-1; D possibly corresponds to TRBD1 (5 bases). V lost 3 bases and J lost 1, with 6 bases in between. The CDR3 consists of 12 residues. Germline values: CDR1 DFQATT, CDR2 SNEGSKA (reference sequence). DNA for the CDR3: TGCAGTGCTAGTCAGGGGAACACTGAAGCTTTCTTT. This gives the protein CSASQGNTEAFF.

The rearrangement joins TRBV6-4 to TRBJ2-3; D gene uncertain. V lost 3 bases to trimming and J lost 0 bases, with 7 bases between them. The CDR3 runs 14 residues. CDR1 is MRHNA, CDR2 SNTAGT, per germline. CDR3 DNA: TGTGCCAGCAGTGAAACCGGGAGCACAGATACGCAGTATTTT. Protein sequence: CASSETGSTDTQYF.

This clonotype was recorded a few times. The gene calls are TRBV4-1 and TRBJ1-6; D not resolved. CDR3 length: 14 residues. CDR1 and CDR2 (germline): MGHRA, YSYEKL. Trimming stripped 3 bases from V and 11 bases from J, with 14 bases between. The CDR3 region has the DNA TGCGCCAGCAGCCAGGGAAGGGCCGGGGCACCCCTCCACTTT. Translation gives CASSQGRAGAPLHF.

The chain uses TRBV7-8 and TRBJ2-1; D remains ambiguous. This CDR3 is 14 amino acids long. Trimming stripped 10 bases from V and 3 bases from J, with 16 bases between. Germline CDR1 is SGHVS and CDR2 is FQNEAQ. The CDR3 here is CATLAVQIYNEQFF. The CDR3 DNA reads as TGTGCCACCCTTGCCGTTCAAATCTACAATGAGCAGTTCTTC. Filled out from reference TRBV7-8 and TRBJ2-1, the complete variable domain reads GAGVSQSPRYKVAKRGQDVALRCDPISGHVSLFWYQQALGQGPEFLTYFQNEAQLDKSGLPSDRFFAERPEGSVSTLKIQRTQQEDSAVYLCATLAVQIYNEQFFGPGTRLTVL.

This clonotype was seen repeatedly, ten times or more. V gene TRBV20-1 combines with J gene TRBJ2-5, with 7 bases fitting TRBD2. The junction had 5 bases not matched to a gene; V was cut back by 2 bases and J by 5 bases. The CDR3 extends over 13 amino acids. Germline values: CDR1 DFQATT, CDR2 SNEGSKA (reference sequence). CDR3: CSARIDSGETQYF. In nucleotides, the CDR3 is TGCAGTGCTAGAATCGATAGCGGGGAGACCCAGTACTTC.

This clonotype was detected only a few times. The chain recombines TRBV2 with TRBJ1-1; 9 bases fit TRBD1. V shed 8 bases, J shed 1 base, and the junction held 5 bases outside the gene matches. The CDR3 runs 14 residues. Germline V gives CDR1 SNHLY, CDR2 FYNNEI. The CDR3 region is CASSPGQGNTEAFF. The CDR3 region has the DNA TGTGCCAGCTCTCCGGGACAGGGGAACACTGAAGCTTTCTTT.

This clonotype was seen only a few times. This sequence joins TRBV4-1 and TRBJ2-2, with TRBD2 matching over 7 bases. CDR1 is MGHRA, CDR2 YSYEKL, per germline. V shed 0 bases and J 6 bases; nucleotides not matched to a gene: 4. The CDR3 loop spans 15 amino acids. CDR3 protein: CASSQEAGLPGELFF. The CDR3 bases are TGCGCCAGCAGCCAAGAAGCGGGACTGCCCGGGGAGCTGTTTTTT.

The chain couples TRBV2 to TRBJ2-3, with D uncertain. V dropped 5 bases and J dropped 5 bases, with 8 bases sitting between them. This CDR3 comprises 12 residues. Germline V lookup: CDR1 SNHLY, CDR2 FYNNEI. The CDR3 DNA reads TGTGCCAGCAGTATCTCGGAAGATACGCAGTATTTT. This encodes CASSISEDTQYF.

This clonotype was recorded many times. V and J are TRBV12-3 or TRBV12-4 and TRBJ1-2; TRBD1 aligns across 8 bases. With 6 bases clipped from V and 5 bases from J, the junction kept 14 bases outside the gene matches. The CDR3 covers 16 residues. The CDR3 loop is CASRYFRDRNIYGYTF. DNA of the CDR3: TGTGCCAGCAGATACTTCCGGGACAGGAATATATATGGCTACACCTTC.

This sequence joins TRBV5-6 and TRBJ2-3; 9 positions match TRBD2. Losses at the gene ends were 4 bases for V and 6 bases for J; bases not matched to a gene: 9. CDR3 size: 15 residues. Germline CDR1 SGHDT, CDR2 YYEEEE. The CDR3 DNA reads TGTGCCAGCAGCCCTAGCGGGGTTCCCCGCGATACGCAGTATTTT. Protein: CASSPSGVPRDTQYF.

This clonotype was seen a handful of times. This chain joins TRBV7-2 and TRBJ2-1; a weak D match, TRBD2 (5 bases). The CDR3 has 15 amino acids. The V gene lost 5 bases and the J gene lost 2 bases, with 13 bases spanning the gap. Germline-derived CDR1 and CDR2 are SGHTA and FQGNSA. The CDR3 reads CASSLQSGTYNEQFF. The CDR3, as DNA: TGTGCCAGCAGCCTACAAAGCGGTACCTACAATGAGCAGTTCTTC.

This clonotype was found a few times. J is TRBJ2-3 and V is TRBV4-3; D remains ambiguous. This CDR3 comprises 15 residues. Per the germline V gene, CDR1 is LGHNA and CDR2 is YSLEER. The germline V and J ends were trimmed by 6 bases and 6 bases, with 19 bases remaining between them. CDR3 nucleotide sequence: TGCGCCAGCAGATCGAGCGTCGGCGGCTGGGATACGCAGTATTTT. It yields the protein CASRSSVGGWDTQYF.

The chain carries TRBV6-6 and TRBJ2-3, with unresolved D. This CDR3 contains 15 residues. V shed 2 bases and J shed 2 bases, with 11 bases lying between them. Germline V gene lookup returns CDR1 MNHNY and CDR2 SVGAGI (reference sequence). The CDR3: CASSYPRQNTDTQYF. CDR3 coding DNA: TGTGCCAGCAGTTACCCACGGCAGAACACAGATACGCAGTATTTT.

This clonotype has ten or more counts. The J gene is TRBJ1-1, the V gene TRBV18, with unresolved D. Germline CDR1 KGHSH, CDR2 LQKENI. Trimming took off 3 bases at V and 2 bases at J, with 7 bases between the two ends. The CDR3 loop spans 13 amino acids. In nucleotides, the CDR3 is TGTGCCAGCTCACCCGGGATAAACACTGAAGCTTTCTTT. Translating gives CASSPGINTEAFF.

This chain links TRBV28 with TRBJ2-7, with D possibly TRBD1 on 5 matching bases. Germline loops: CDR1 MDHEN, CDR2 SYDVKM. Trimming removed 7 bases from V and 7 bases from J, with 20 bases in between. There are 14 residues in the CDR3. Written as DNA, the CDR3 is TGTGCCAGCAAGTCGTCAGGGCATTTGGAAGAGCAGTACTTC. It codes for CASKSSGHLEEQYF.

This rearrangement joins TRBV29-1 to TRBJ1-3; D unresolved. Germline V gene sequence: CDR1 SQVTM, CDR2 ANQGSEA. The CDR3 loop spans 11 amino acids. Trimming cost V 3 bases and J 4 bases, with 4 bases left between them. For the CDR3, the DNA is TGCAGCGTTGAGGGGGGAAACACCATATATTTT. Protein sequence: CSVEGGNTIYF.

V and J are TRBV4-1 and TRBJ2-4; D call uncertain. Germline V CDR1 and CDR2: MGHRA, YSYEKL. The CDR3 length is 12 residues. V was shortened by 4 bases and J by 7 bases, with 8 bases between the two germline ends. CDR3 loop: CASSPNGNIQYF. In DNA, the CDR3 is TGCGCCAGCAGCCCAAACGGGAACATTCAGTACTTC.

This clonotype was seen more than once but under ten times. J is TRBJ1-1 and V is TRBV18; D call uncertain. Germline CDR1 is KGHSH and CDR2 is LQKENI. V was trimmed by 1 base and J by 1 base, leaving 7 bases between them. This CDR3 contains 14 residues. Here the CDR3 DNA reads TGTGCCAGCTCACCACTGGGAAGGAACACTGAAGCTTTCTTT. It yields the protein CASSPLGRNTEAFF.

The CDR3 bases are TGTGCCAGCAGTTACGCCGGGAGGGCTAGGGAGCAGTTCTTC. Translation: CASSYAGRAREQFF. The chain recombines TRBV6-2 or TRBV6-3 with TRBJ2-1; 8 nucleotides line up with TRBD2. CDR1 is MNHEY and CDR2 is SVGEGT in the germline V gene. The J segment lost 10 bases and the V segment lost 2 bases, leaving 7 bases of the junction unmatched. There are 14 residues in the CDR3.

V and J are TRBV18 and TRBJ1-2; D not resolved. Per germline, CDR1 KGHSH and CDR2 LQKENI. There are 15 residues in the CDR3. Trimming took off 2 bases at V and 0 bases at J, with 10 bases between the two ends. This chain's CDR3 is CASSPKGQANYGYTF. DNA of the CDR3: TGTGCCAGCTCACCAAAGGGCCAAGCTAACTATGGCTACACCTTC.